Listed below are T cell receptor beta chains from one sample, sequenced in a study of T cells in Graves' hyperthyroidism and ophthalmopathy. TCRdb used MiXCR to reprocess the multiplex PCR reads, holding one entry per CDR3 protein. The data show about 560,000 distinct CDR3 sequences, with about a sixth seen just once and around 19% held by the top ten. The sample was blood. Every receptor here comes from a woman aged 18-29 years with Graves' hyperthyroidism. CDR3s include the opening cysteine and the closing phenylalanine or tryptophan. The D gene is left open where the match is weak. Clone size is stated in some rows and not others, as once, few, many or a class when expanded.

D gene: NA
clone size: many
J gene: TRBJ2-1
V gene: TRBV7-9
CDR3 DNA: TGTGCCAGCAGCTTAGACTACCACGAGAGTATCAATGAGCAGTTCTTC
CDR3 protein: CASSLDYHESINEQFF

D gene: TRBD1
clone size: NA
J gene: TRBJ1-2
V gene: TRBV27
CDR3 DNA: TGTGCCAGCAGTTTACCTGGACAGGGGGCAATCGCCTTC
CDR3 protein: CASSLPGQGAIAF

D gene: TRBD2
clone size: many
J gene: TRBJ2-5
V gene: TRBV5-1
CDR3 DNA: TGCGCCAGCAGCGCCGGACTAGCGGAGACCCAGTACTTC
CDR3 protein: CASSAGLAETQYF

D gene: TRBD1
clone size: NA
J gene: TRBJ1-5
V gene: TRBV15
CDR3 DNA: TGTGCCACCAGCAGCGACAGGGCACGTCATCCCCAGCATTTT
CDR3 protein: CATSSDRARHPQHF

D gene: NA
clone size: few
J gene: TRBJ2-7
V gene: TRBV10-3
CDR3 DNA: TGTGCCATCAAAGCCACAAGTTTGCGGGGGCCCTACGAGCAGTACTTC
CDR3 protein: CAIKATSLRGPYEQYF

D gene: NA
clone size: NA
J gene: TRBJ2-5
V gene: TRBV5-1
CDR3 DNA: TGCGCCAGCAAGACTATTGGGATCGCAGGAGAGACCCAGTACTTC
CDR3 protein: CASKTIGIAGETQYF

D gene: NA
clone size: NA
J gene: TRBJ2-7
V gene: TRBV11-2
CDR3 DNA: TGTGCCAGCAGCTTACCGGGCCGTGGAGTTAGTTCCTACGAGCAGTACTTC
CDR3 protein: CASSLPGRGVSSYEQYF

D gene: NA
clone size: many
J gene: TRBJ1-6
V gene: TRBV20-1
CDR3 DNA: TGCAGTGCTAGAGATCTTCACGCAGGGGAGAACAATTCACCCCTCCACTTT
CDR3 protein: CSARDLHAGENNSPLHF

D gene: NA
clone size: NA
J gene: TRBJ1-4
V gene: TRBV4-1
CDR3 DNA: TGCGCCAGCAGCCAAGAATTTTGGGATGAAAAACTGTTTTTT
CDR3 protein: CASSQEFWDEKLFF

D gene: TRBD1
clone size: many
J gene: TRBJ2-7
V gene: TRBV20-1
CDR3 DNA: TGCAGTGCTTCCGGGACAGGGGTTTGGGAGCAGTACTTC
CDR3 protein: CSASGTGVWEQYF

D gene: TRBD1
clone size: NA
J gene: TRBJ1-1
V gene: TRBV5-6
CDR3 DNA: TGTGCCAGCAGCGCCCGGGACAGGAGGAACACTGAAGCTTTCTTT
CDR3 protein: CASSARDRRNTEAFF

D gene: NA
clone size: NA
J gene: TRBJ2-6
V gene: TRBV20-1
CDR3 DNA: TGCAGTGCTACCCAGACAGTCCCCTTCTCTGGGGCCAACGTCCTGACTTTC
CDR3 protein: CSATQTVPFSGANVLTF

D gene: NA
clone size: NA
J gene: TRBJ1-6
V gene: TRBV12-3/TRBV12-4
CDR3 DNA: TGTGCCAGCAGCCGGGGACTCCAGAGCTCCTATAATTCACCCCTCCACTTT
CDR3 protein: CASSRGLQSSYNSPLHF

D gene: NA
clone size: NA
J gene: TRBJ1-2
V gene: TRBV2
CDR3 DNA: TGTGCCATCAACGCCGGGACCATGGGATCCTACACCTTC
CDR3 protein: CAINAGTMGSYTF

D gene: TRBD2
clone size: many
J gene: TRBJ2-3
V gene: TRBV5-4
CDR3 DNA: TGTGCCAGCAGCTTCCCCGGGGCGGGGGGGGGCACAGATACGCAGTATTTT
CDR3 protein: CASSFPGAGGGTDTQYF

D gene: TRBD2
clone size: many
J gene: TRBJ2-1
V gene: TRBV20-1
CDR3 DNA: TGCAGTGCTAGATCAGGACTAGCGTCTAACAATGAGCAGTTCTTC
CDR3 protein: CSARSGLASNNEQFF